These 13 T cell receptor beta chains were sequenced from one sample in a study of T cell responses to AZD1222 COVID-19 vaccine. The data were produced by immunoSEQ multiplex PCR, yet TCRdb's version contains in-frame clones alone and is incomplete. Of approximately 150,000 clones listed, 70% to 90% are singletons. Sequencing used peripheral blood, obtained 28 days after the second AZD1222 dose. The receptors shown here come from an adult who received the AZD1222 COVID-19 vaccine.

This clone occurred once. The chain employs TRBV7-9 and TRBJ2-5, with D maybe TRBD1 (6 bases). CDR1 SEHNR and CDR2 FQNEAQ come from the germline V gene (reference sequence). V was cut by 0 bases and J by 4 bases, with 9 bases left in between. This CDR3 region has 14 residues. As DNA, the CDR3 is TGTGCCAGCAGCTTAGCGGGGGCTGTAGAGACCCAGTACTTC. The encoded protein is CASSLAGAVETQYF.

The chain combines TRBV27 with TRBJ2-7, with 7 nucleotides matching TRBD1. CDR3 length equals 14 residues. V lost 0 bases to trimming and J lost 2 bases; unmatched junction nucleotides: 1. Germline V lookup: CDR1 MNHEY, CDR2 SMNVEV (reference sequence). CDR3 sequence reads: CASSLSGTAYEQYF. DNA for the CDR3: TGTGCCAGCAGTTTATCTGGGACAGCCTACGAGCAGTACTTC.

This chain connects TRBV11-1 to TRBJ2-1, with TRBD2 matching 12 bases. CDR3 length equals 16 residues. CDR1 and CDR2 (germline): SGHAT, FQDESV (reference sequence). V trimming: 2 bases; J trimming: 4 bases; junction bases outside the gene matches: 3. CDR3: CASSLSLAGGYNEQFF. The CDR3 coding sequence is TGTGCCAGCAGCTTAAGCCTAGCGGGAGGGTACAATGAGCAGTTCTTC.

This rearrangement joins TRBV7-2 to TRBJ2-5; D is possibly TRBD2 (6 bases). In germline, CDR1 is SGHTA, CDR2 FQGNSA. Trimming pared 7 bases from V and 5 bases from J, leaving 23 bases between. CDR3 length equals 16 residues. The CDR3 reads CASTWVPGGSGETQYF. CDR3 coding DNA: TGTGCCAGCACCTGGGTCCCCGGGGGAAGCGGGGAGACCCAGTACTTC.

The chain combines TRBV7-2 with TRBJ2-7; D gene uncertain. Deletions cut 2 bases from V and 4 bases from J, with 9 bases between. Germline V lookup: CDR1 SGHTA, CDR2 FQGNSA. The CDR3 is 13 residues long. The CDR3 reads CASSLYLGYEQYF. The CDR3 coding sequence is TGTGCCAGCAGCTTATATCTGGGATACGAGCAGTACTTC.

CDR3 loop: CASSFGSPHQTNTGELFF. Written as DNA, the CDR3 is TGTGCCAGCAGCTTTGGGTCCCCTCATCAAACGAACACCGGGGAGCTGTTTTTT. The chain recombines TRBV5-4 with TRBJ2-2; no firm D call. V was clipped by 2 bases and J by 0 bases, with 17 bases between them. Germline assignment: CDR1 SGHNT and CDR2 YYREEE (reference sequence). The CDR3 has 18 amino acids.

The chain carries TRBV5-6 and TRBJ2-2; D gene uncertain. Germline V CDR1 and CDR2: SGHDT, YYEEEE. V was trimmed by 1 base and J by 4 bases, leaving 8 bases between them. The CDR3 spans 14 residues. CDR3 coding DNA: TGTGCCAGCAGCTTGCCGTATGGCACCGGGGAGCTGTTTTTT. It is translated as CASSLPYGTGELFF. Drawing the rest from reference TRBV5-6 and TRBJ2-2, the complete variable domain is DAGVTQSPTHLIKTRGQQVTLRCSPKSGHDTVSWYQQALGQGPQFIFQYYEEEERQRGNFPDRFSGHQFPNYSSELNVNALLLGDSALYLCASSLPYGTGELFFGEGSRLTVL.

The rearrangement links TRBV4-2 to TRBJ2-1; tentative D call: TRBD2 (6 bases). The germline V gene has CDR1 LGHNA and CDR2 YNFKEQ. The CDR3 sequence is 18 residues long. V was cut by 1 base and J by 1 base, with 17 bases left in between. The CDR3 nucleotides are TGTGCCAGCAGCCAAGCCGTTTTCCTAGCGACGTCCTACAATGAGCAGTTCTTC. Translating it yields CASSQAVFLATSYNEQFF.

The chain employs TRBV19 and TRBJ1-5; 8 bases fit TRBD1. CDR1 and CDR2 from the germline V gene are LNHDA and SQIVND (reference sequence). The ends lost 8 bases at V and 9 bases at J; junction bases unmatched: 12. The CDR3 has 14 residues. The CDR3 DNA follows: TGTGCCAGTCGGACAGGGTGGGACTTAGGGCCCCAGCATTTT. Protein sequence: CASRTGWDLGPQHF. Full variable domain (remainder filled in from reference TRBV19 and TRBJ1-5): DGGITQSPKYLFRKEGQNVTLSCEQNLNHDAMYWYRQDPGQGLRLIYYSQIVNDFQKGDIAEGYSVSREKKESFPLTVTSAQKNPTAFYLCASRTGWDLGPQHFGDGTRLSIL.

This sequence joins TRBV7-9 and TRBJ1-1; D not certain. The CDR3 sequence is 12 residues long. V lost 0 bases and J 10 bases, leaving 9 bases between the germline ends. Looked up from germline, CDR1 is SEHNR and CDR2 is FQNEAQ (reference sequence). The CDR3 is CASSLANGAAFF. The CDR3 DNA reads TGTGCCAGCAGCTTAGCCAACGGCGCAGCTTTCTTT.

The chain joins TRBV10-3 to TRBJ1-2; a possible D gene is TRBD1 (6 bases). Germline V gene lookup returns CDR1 ENHRY and CDR2 SYGVKD. V was pared by 0 bases and J by 4 bases, with 15 bases between. This CDR3 region has 16 residues. In DNA, the CDR3 is TGTGCCATCAGTGAGTCGCCTGGGGGGCTACCCTATGGCTACACCTTC. This sequence encodes CAISESPGGLPYGYTF.

This clone has a single count. This rearrangement joins TRBV9 to TRBJ2-7, with D possibly called TRBD1 or TRBD2 (7 bases each). Looked up from germline, CDR1 is SGDLS and CDR2 is YYNGEE. This CDR3 spans 16 amino acids. The germline V and J ends were trimmed by 3 bases and 3 bases, with 19 bases remaining between them. Here the CDR3 reads CASSGSSGGTDYEQYF. The CDR3 DNA sequence: TGTGCCAGCAGCGGGTCCTCCGGGGGGACAGACTACGAGCAGTACTTC.

In this sample, this clone turned up once. The rearrangement links TRBV7-9 to TRBJ2-5; 12 bases agree with TRBD1. CDR3 length: 17 residues. Germline trimming cut 4 bases from V and 5 bases from J; bases unmatched to any gene: 11. Per germline, CDR1 SEHNR and CDR2 FQNEAQ (reference sequence). CDR3 sequence: CASSSSPGTGGRETQYF. For the CDR3, the DNA is TGTGCCAGCAGCTCGAGTCCCGGGACAGGGGGCAGGGAGACCCAGTACTTC.